Reported below is one TCR beta chain. What it recognizes is unknown. Germline V gene data show CDR1 as SGHDN and CDR2 as FVKESK. This CDR3 spans 13 amino acids. Trimming removed 3 bases at V and 5 bases at J, with 7 bases between. The data were taken from a study of Graves' ophthalmopathy and Graves' hyperthyroidism. The authors amplified TCR beta CDR3 regions from RNA transcripts. First-round RT-PCR employed HTBI primers, with a second-round multiplex PCR after it. Each CDR3 protein is one row after TCRdb ran MiXCR on the multiplex PCR reads. The table has approximately 45,000 distinct CDR3 sequences, less than 65% seen once; the top ten hold about 24%. Study-level points and caveats: Most expanded clonotypes from thyroid (those above 0.001 frequency) were also found in blood.

The receptor's source is an adult man with Graves' ophthalmopathy. The gene calls are TRBV14 and TRBJ2-2; no firm D call. The sample taken for sequencing was peripheral blood. The CDR3 reads CASSHISTGELFF. The CDR3 region has the DNA TGTGCCAGCAGCCATATTTCAACCGGGGAGCTGTTTTTT.